This TCR beta chain was sequenced for a study of blood T cell repertoires in COVID-19. Overall study context: Acute-phase and convalescent COVID-19 samples originated in the United States, Italy and Spain.

Per the original methods: Reference gene primer amplification yielded estimated nucleated cell counts. The data were produced by immunoSEQ multiplex PCR, yet TCRdb's version contains in-frame clones alone and is incomplete. V and J calls and clone size are copied from that table; D and trimming were computed from the DNA. The top ten clones hold 5.5% to 9% of a sample with some 250,000 clones, around nine tenths of them seen once. Germline V gives CDR1 SEHNR, CDR2 FQNEAQ (reference sequence). The CDR3 is made up of 12 amino acids. Deletions cut 6 bases from V and 5 bases from J, with 11 bases between. This clone was observed a handful of times.

Sample: peripheral blood. The TCR originated in a woman in her 70s with active or convalescent COVID-19. The V gene is TRBV7-9, the J gene TRBJ2-7; perhaps TRBD2 as D (6 bases). CDR3 DNA: TGTGCCAGCAGGCTCGGGGGTGACGAGCAGTACTTC. Encoded protein: CASRLGGDEQYF.